Below, 31 T cell receptor beta chains from the same sample are listed, as sequenced in a study of blood T cell repertoires in COVID-19. TCRdb's copy holds only in-frame clones and misses some; the assay was immunoSEQ multiplex PCR. This repertoire shows 150,000 to 250,000 clones, 70% to 80% found once; its top ten account for under 7%. Sequencing was done on a sample of peripheral blood. The receptors were sampled from a middle-aged woman with COVID-19, enrolled during active disease.

The V call is TRBV19, the J call TRBJ1-1, with 7 bases that match TRBD1. With V trimmed by 5 bases and J by 2 bases, 8 bases remained unmatched. Germline CDR1 and CDR2: LNHDA and SQIVND (reference sequence). The CDR3 is made up of 15 amino acids. The CDR3 DNA reads TGTGCCAGTAGTTTCCCGGGACAGATAAACACTGAAGCTTTCTTT. This codes for CASSFPGQINTEAFF.

The rearrangement joins TRBV5-1 to TRBJ2-5, with 12 bases that match TRBD1. V shed 4 bases and J 5 bases; nucleotides not matched to a gene: 12. Germline V gives CDR1 SGHRS, CDR2 YFSETQ. The CDR3 runs to 17 residues. In nucleotides, the CDR3 is TGCGCCAGCAGCCTGGGATCCGGGACAGGGGGCTTGGAGACCCAGTACTTC. Protein: CASSLGSGTGGLETQYF.

The chain is built from TRBV19 and TRBJ1-1; tentatively, D is TRBD1 (6 bases). CDR1 LNHDA and CDR2 SQIVND come from the germline V gene (reference sequence). Trimming took off 2 bases at V and 8 bases at J, with 18 bases between the two ends. The CDR3 has 15 residues. The CDR3: CASSITGQPLREAFF. CDR3 sequence (DNA): TGTGCCAGTAGTATAACCGGACAGCCCTTAAGGGAAGCTTTCTTT.

The genes are TRBV7-9 and TRBJ2-1; D uncertain. V dropped 1 base and J dropped 3 bases, with 10 bases sitting between them. Germline V CDR1 and CDR2: SEHNR, FQNEAQ (reference sequence). The CDR3 loop spans 15 amino acids. Here the CDR3 DNA reads TGTGCCAGCAGCTTAGGGAGTGACGTCTACAATGAGCAGTTCTTC. It yields the protein CASSLGSDVYNEQFF.

The V gene is TRBV20-1, the J gene TRBJ1-3, with D possibly being TRBD1 (5 bases). The germline CDR1 and CDR2 sequences are DFQATT and SNEGSKA (reference sequence). Trimming left V 3 bases short and J 0 bases short, with 9 bases between. This CDR3 is 14 amino acids long. The CDR3: CSASSDSSGNTIYF. The CDR3 DNA reads as TGCAGTGCTAGTTCTGACAGCTCTGGAAACACCATATATTTT.

The J gene is TRBJ2-5, the V gene TRBV12-3 or TRBV12-4, with TRBD1 identical over 8 bases. This CDR3 region has 13 residues. The trim removed 6 bases at V and 4 bases at J, leaving 4 bases unmatched. The CDR3 loop reads CASRGDRGETQYF. The CDR3 DNA reads as TGTGCCAGCAGGGGAGACAGGGGAGAGACCCAGTACTTC.

The chain employs TRBV5-1 and TRBJ2-6, with D tentatively TRBD1 (5 bases). V was clipped by 2 bases and J by 2 bases, with 11 bases between them. Germline loops: CDR1 SGHRS, CDR2 YFSETQ. CDR3 length: 16 amino acids. The CDR3 is CASSLGQSPGANVLTF. CDR3 coding DNA: TGCGCCAGCAGCTTAGGACAATCCCCTGGGGCCAACGTCCTGACTTTC.

Only a few counts were recorded for this clone. The rearrangement uses TRBV30 and TRBJ1-6; D perhaps matches TRBD1 (6 bases). V was trimmed by 2 bases and J by 8 bases, leaving 16 bases between them. This CDR3 region has 15 residues. The germline V gene has CDR1 GTSNPN and CDR2 SVGIG (reference sequence). The CDR3 here is CAWSKGDPRDSPLHF. The CDR3 bases are TGTGCCTGGAGTAAGGGGGATCCTAGGGATTCACCCCTCCACTTT.

V usage is TRBV11-2 and J usage is TRBJ1-4, with D uncertain. Germline V gene sequence: CDR1 SGHAT, CDR2 FQNNGV. Trimming stripped 1 base from V and 5 bases from J, with 8 bases between. The CDR3 has 14 amino acids. The CDR3 protein is CASSLGRRNEKLFF. In nucleotides, the CDR3 is TGTGCCAGCAGCTTAGGACGGAGGAATGAAAAACTGTTTTTT. The full variable domain, in which reference TRBV11-2 and TRBJ1-4 provide the parts outside the CDR3, is EAGVAQSPRYKIIEKRQSVAFWCNPISGHATLYWYQQILGQGPKLLIQFQNNGVVDDSQLPKDRFSAERLKGVDSTLKIQPAKLEDSAVYLCASSLGRRNEKLFFGSGTQLSVL.

The chain joins TRBV7-9 to TRBJ2-7, with D unresolved. The germline CDR1 and CDR2 sequences are SEHNR and FQNEAQ (reference sequence). Trimming stripped 5 bases from V and 2 bases from J, with 7 bases between. CDR3 length: 12 residues. The CDR3 sequence is CASSLDTYEQYF. Written as DNA, the CDR3 is TGTGCCAGCAGCCTTGACACCTACGAGCAGTACTTC.

The J gene is TRBJ1-5, the V gene TRBV7-9; D perhaps matches TRBD1 (6 bases). The germline V gene has CDR1 SEHNR and CDR2 FQNEAQ (reference sequence). Trimming removed 7 bases at V and 16 bases at J, with 20 bases between. The CDR3 is 12 residues long. DNA for the CDR3: TGTGCCAGCAAAAAGGAGACAGGCACCGCTCATTTT. Translation gives CASKKETGTAHF.

The chain employs TRBV6-6 and TRBJ1-2; the match to TRBD1 covers 9 bases. The germline V gene encodes CDR1 MNHNY and CDR2 SVGAGI (reference sequence). With V trimmed by 5 bases and J by 4 bases, 14 bases remained unmatched. The CDR3 contains 17 residues. The CDR3 DNA is TGTGCCAGCAGTCCGACGACCGGGACAGGGAGTACCTATGGCTACACCTTC. It translates to CASSPTTGTGSTYGYTF.

The gene calls are TRBV25-1 and TRBJ2-1, with 8 bases identical to TRBD1. The CDR3 extends over 14 amino acids. Germline loops: CDR1 MGHDK, CDR2 SYGVNS. J lost 8 bases, V lost 6 bases, and 9 bases had no gene match. This chain's CDR3 is CASRVRQGIDEQFF. The CDR3 nucleotides are TGTGCCAGCAGGGTTCGACAGGGGATCGATGAGCAGTTCTTC.

V usage is TRBV9 and J usage is TRBJ2-1; 7 bases match TRBD2. CDR3 length: 14 residues. The V gene end was trimmed by 2 bases and the J gene end by 5 bases; junction bases not matched to a gene: 4. Per the germline V gene, CDR1 is SGDLS and CDR2 is YYNGEE. CDR3 DNA: TGTGCCAGCAGCGTGGGCGGGGGTCACAATGAGCAGTTCTTC. Amino acids: CASSVGGGHNEQFF.

This clone has just one count. This chain connects TRBV5-4 to TRBJ2-1; D is uncertain. Trimming shortened V by 0 bases and J by 6 bases, and 7 bases separated the two germline ends. Germline loops: CDR1 SGHNT, CDR2 YYREEE (reference sequence). This CDR3 is built from 13 residues. The DNA for the CDR3 is TGTGCCAGCAGCTTGGGAGGTCGCAATGAGCAGTTCTTC. Protein: CASSLGGRNEQFF.

The chain uses TRBV5-1 and TRBJ2-7; D may be TRBD2 (6 bases). V dropped 5 bases and J dropped 0 bases, with 15 bases sitting between them. Germline V gives CDR1 SGHRS, CDR2 YFSETQ. There are 15 residues in the CDR3. In nucleotides, the CDR3 is TGCGCCAGCAGGTTATTAGCGGTTAGCTCCTACGAGCAGTACTTC. Its translation: CASRLLAVSSYEQYF.

V usage is TRBV2 and J usage is TRBJ2-7; the D gene is possibly TRBD1 (6 bases). Germline V gene lookup returns CDR1 SNHLY and CDR2 FYNNEI. Trimming cost V 8 bases and J 4 bases, with 15 bases left between them. The CDR3 sequence is 13 residues long. The CDR3 bases are TGTGCCAGCTTCTCGGACAGCCTGTACGAGCAGTACTTC. Translated: CASFSDSLYEQYF.

This clone has just one count. The chain uses TRBV7-2 and TRBJ1-1; 9 nucleotides line up with TRBD1. With V trimmed by 5 bases and J by 0 bases, 10 bases remained unmatched. CDR1 is SGHTA and CDR2 is FQGNSA in the germline V gene. The CDR3 runs 17 residues. CDR3 nucleotide sequence: TGTGCCAGCAGCCCCGGGACAGGGACTAATATGAACACTGAAGCTTTCTTT. It is translated as CASSPGTGTNMNTEAFF.

The DNA of the CDR3 is TGTGCCAGCAGCCCCCCTCCGGGAGGAGGGAGGACTGAAGCTTTCTTT. It yields the protein CASSPPPGGGRTEAFF. This sequence joins TRBV7-2 and TRBJ1-1; D ambiguous. Trimming pared 5 bases from V and 5 bases from J, leaving 21 bases between. Germline V gene lookup returns CDR1 SGHTA and CDR2 FQGNSA. The length of the CDR3 is 16 residues.

V gene TRBV18 combines with J gene TRBJ2-7; 9 bases line up with TRBD1. Germline V gene data show CDR1 as KGHSH and CDR2 as LQKENI. V lost 6 bases, J lost 4 bases, and 13 bases stayed unmatched. This CDR3 has 16 amino acids. The CDR3 here is CASSGAFDRGKYEQYF. As DNA, the CDR3 is TGTGCCAGCTCCGGGGCTTTTGACAGGGGGAAATACGAGCAGTACTTC.

The J gene is TRBJ1-1, the V gene TRBV5-1; TRBD1 might be the D (6 bases). V was cut by 7 bases and J by 4 bases, with 8 bases left in between. Germline V gene data show CDR1 as SGHRS and CDR2 as YFSETQ. The CDR3 is 11 residues long. In nucleotides, the CDR3 is TGCGCCAGCCAGGGGTCCACTGAAGCTTTCTTT. Protein product: CASQGSTEAFF. Using reference TRBV5-1 and TRBJ1-1 for the parts outside the CDR3, the full variable domain is KAGVTQTPRYLIKTRGQQVTLSCSPISGHRSVSWYQQTPGQGLQFLFEYFSETQRNKGNFPGRFSGRQFSNSRSEMNVSTLELGDSALYLCASQGSTEAFFGQGTRLTVV.

The J gene is TRBJ1-2, the V gene TRBV19; a possible D gene is TRBD1 (6 bases). There are 15 residues in the CDR3. V dropped 5 bases and J dropped 1 base, with 14 bases sitting between them. Germline CDR1 LNHDA, CDR2 SQIVND (reference sequence). The CDR3, as DNA: TGTGCCAGTAGTTCCCGTTCACAGGGTAACTATGGCTACACCTTC. Translated: CASSSRSQGNYGYTF.

V and J are TRBV5-1 and TRBJ2-3; D remains unclear. In germline, CDR1 is SGHRS, CDR2 YFSETQ. CDR3 size: 17 residues. Trimming pared 0 bases from V and 4 bases from J, leaving 18 bases between. The DNA of the CDR3 is TGCGCCAGCAGCTTGGAATCGTTTGGGCGCCCCGCAGATACGCAGTATTTT. Translation: CASSLESFGRPADTQYF.

The J gene is TRBJ2-3, the V gene TRBV11-2; 14 nucleotides agree with TRBD2. J gave up 4 bases and V 1 base, and 7 bases lay outside the gene matches. In germline, CDR1 is SGHAT, CDR2 FQNNGV. CDR3 length: 18 residues. CDR3 amino acids: CASSLVGPGLAGADTQYF. CDR3 in DNA: TGTGCCAGCAGCTTAGTAGGGCCGGGACTAGCGGGAGCAGATACGCAGTATTTT.

The table lists this clone with a count of one. This chain uses TRBV6-1 with TRBJ1-1, with a possible D match to TRBD1 (6 bases). Germline assignment: CDR1 MNHNS and CDR2 SASEGT. V lost 2 bases and J 8 bases, leaving 6 bases between the germline ends. This CDR3 is built from 11 residues. The CDR3 DNA sequence: TGTGCCAGCAGTGAACAGGGGGAAGCTTTCTTT. This translates into CASSEQGEAFF.

This chain joins TRBV11-2 and TRBJ2-5; D is possibly TRBD1 (5 bases). Germline loops: CDR1 SGHAT, CDR2 FQNNGV. The CDR3 sequence is 15 residues long. The V end was cut by 1 base, the J end by 1 base, with 10 bases between. DNA for the CDR3: TGTGCCAGCAGCTTAGGGGGCGGCCGCCAAGAGACCCAGTACTTC. Residues: CASSLGGGRQETQYF.

This clone was picked up a small number of times. The V call is TRBV9, the J call TRBJ2-7, with 15 bases lining up with TRBD2. This CDR3 comprises 17 residues. The V segment lost 4 bases and the J segment 6 bases; nucleotides outside the gene matches: 11. CDR1 SGDLS and CDR2 YYNGEE come from the germline V gene. DNA of the CDR3: TGTGCCAGCAGCCCACGGACTAGCGGGGGGGCCTCCATCGAGCAGTACTTC. It codes for CASSPRTSGGASIEQYF.

V usage is TRBV9 and J usage is TRBJ1-1; no clear D gene. The V gene lost 4 bases and the J gene lost 1 base, with 11 bases spanning the gap. This CDR3 region has 14 residues. CDR1 is SGDLS and CDR2 is YYNGEE in the germline V gene. This chain's CDR3 is CASSPTQANTEAFF. CDR3 coding DNA: TGTGCCAGCAGCCCTACCCAGGCGAACACTGAAGCTTTCTTT.

V usage is TRBV24-1 and J usage is TRBJ1-2; D remains ambiguous. Trimming cost V 7 bases and J 0 bases, with 8 bases left between them. The CDR3 is 13 residues long. In germline, CDR1 is KGHDR, CDR2 SFDVKD. CDR3 sequence: CATSRDSNYGYTF. CDR3 nucleotide sequence: TGTGCCACCAGCCGAGATTCTAACTATGGCTACACCTTC.

This chain connects TRBV2 to TRBJ1-4; TRBD1 matches 7 bases. The CDR3 has 14 residues. Germline V CDR1 and CDR2: SNHLY, FYNNEI. Unmatched junction bases numbered 6, after V lost 7 bases and J lost 4 bases. CDR3 residues: CASTLGQSNEKLFF. For the CDR3, the DNA is TGTGCCAGCACCCTGGGACAGAGTAATGAAAAACTGTTTTTT.

The CDR3 region has the DNA TGTGCCTGGACCCGGGGCGAACCAGGGGCCCCAGAGACCCAGTACTTC. Translating it yields CAWTRGEPGAPETQYF. The chain links TRBV30 to TRBJ2-5, with D possibly matching TRBD1 (6 bases). This CDR3 is built from 16 residues. The V end lost 4 bases, the J end lost 4 bases, and 22 bases lay between the germline ends. CDR1 is GTSNPN and CDR2 is SVGIG in the germline V gene (reference sequence).